These T cell receptor beta chains were read from a single sample in a study of cytomegalovirus exposure and HLA in healthy donors. This table comes from immunoSEQ multiplex PCR, and its TCRdb copy is limited to in-frame clones, with some not included. The table includes roughly 100,000 clones, 75% to 85% detected once. Sequenced material: PBMCs. The origin of the receptors is a man between 18 and 35 years old in good health and CMV-seropositive. Both conserved end residues are part of each CDR3. Fields, in order: CDR3 DNA, CDR3 protein, D gene, clone size, V gene, J gene. A D gene is named only where the DNA matches it firmly. Clone size is not always given. Where it is, it says once, few, many or a class for expanded clones.

TGTGCCATCAGCCGGACTAGCGGGGGGGCCTTCGCCGGGGAGCTGTTTTTT,CAISRTSGGAFAGELFF,TRBD2,NA,TRBV10-3,TRBJ2-2
TGCGCCAGCAAGGGGACAGATACGCAGTATTTT,CASKGTDTQYF,NA,few,TRBV5-1,TRBJ2-3
TGTGCCAGCAGTTTCAGCAGGGGCGGTGGCTACACCTTC,CASSFSRGGGYTF,NA,NA,TRBV28,TRBJ1-2
TGCGCCAGCAGCCAACAGGAGATCAACACCGGGGAGCTGTTTTTT,CASSQQEINTGELFF,NA,NA,TRBV5-1,TRBJ2-2
TGTGCCAGCAGCGTATCCGCGGGGGTAACCGGGGAGCTGTTTTTT,CASSVSAGVTGELFF,TRBD2,NA,TRBV9,TRBJ2-2
TGTGCCAGCACCCTGGCCCGCACCACTGAAGCTTTCTTT,CASTLARTTEAFF,NA,NA,TRBV6-1,TRBJ1-1
TGTGCCAGCAGCGTGGTGTGGGGAGTCAATGAGCAGTTCTTC,CASSVVWGVNEQFF,NA,NA,TRBV5-6,TRBJ2-1
TGCGCCAGCAGCCAACTAGCGGGGGTAACCTACGAGCAGTACTTC,CASSQLAGVTYEQYF,TRBD2,NA,TRBV4-1,TRBJ2-7
TGTGCCAGCAGCGCCCAGGACTATTCCCTGGGTGAGCAGTTCTTC,CASSAQDYSLGEQFF,NA,NA,TRBV9,TRBJ2-1
TGTGCCACCAGCAGAGATCTTCGCAGGGTAGGCGAGCAGTACTTC,CATSRDLRRVGEQYF,NA,NA,TRBV15,TRBJ2-7
TGTGCCAGCAGTGAACAGGGGAGGGTCTATCAGCCCCAGCATTTT,CASSEQGRVYQPQHF,NA,NA,TRBV2,TRBJ1-5
TGCGCCAGTAGTAGTTCCGGGACAGGGATCATGAACACTGAAGCTTTCTTT,CASSSSGTGIMNTEAFF,TRBD1,NA,TRBV19,TRBJ1-1
TGTGCCAGCAGCCAACAGGGGGTAAAAGAGACCCAGTACTTC,CASSQQGVKETQYF,TRBD1,NA,TRBV2,TRBJ2-5
TGTGCCAGCAGTACAGGGTTCGATGAGCAGTTCTTC,CASSTGFDEQFF,NA,once,TRBV27,TRBJ2-1
TGTGCCAGCAGTGTGGGGGGGTACTCCTACGAGCAGTACTTC,CASSVGGYSYEQYF,TRBD2,few,TRBV2,TRBJ2-7
TGCAGCGTCCAACCAGGGGGAAGTCAGCCCCAGCATTTT,CSVQPGGSQPQHF,TRBD1,NA,TRBV29-1,TRBJ1-5
TGTGCCAGCACTCCCAGCTCTGGGGCCAACGTCCTGACTTTC,CASTPSSGANVLTF,NA,few,TRBV5-6,TRBJ2-6
TGTGCCAGCAGCCCCGGCCGGGTGGGAGTGAACACTGAAGCTTTCTTT,CASSPGRVGVNTEAFF,NA,NA,TRBV11-2,TRBJ1-1
TGCGCCAGCAGCTTGGTAGCTGGGACAGATACGCAGTATTTT,CASSLVAGTDTQYF,NA,NA,TRBV5-1,TRBJ2-3
TGTGCCAGCAGCCTACCGGGTGGCCCCACAGATACGCAGTATTTT,CASSLPGGPTDTQYF,NA,NA,TRBV4-2,TRBJ2-3
TGCGCCAGCAGTTACGACAGGAGAAAAAACACTGAAGCTTTCTTT,CASSYDRRKNTEAFF,NA,once,TRBV10-1,TRBJ1-1
TGTGCCAGCAGTGAACGCCCCCCGGTGGGGCAGGCAGAGACCCAGTACTTC,CASSERPPVGQAETQYF,NA,NA,TRBV2,TRBJ2-5
TGTGCCAGCAGCTCCGTCCCGTTATACGAGCAGTACTTC,CASSSVPLYEQYF,NA,once,TRBV5-4,TRBJ2-7
TGTGCCAGCAGATGGACAGGGGTCAAGAACACTGAAGCTTTCTTT,CASRWTGVKNTEAFF,TRBD1,once,TRBV28,TRBJ1-1
TGTGCCATCAGCAGGGGACGCCAGGATGGCTACACCTTC,CAISRGRQDGYTF,NA,NA,TRBV10-3,TRBJ1-2
TGTGCCAGCCTGGAGGGACTAGCGACCTACAATGAGCAGTTCTTC,CASLEGLATYNEQFF,TRBD2,NA,TRBV2,TRBJ2-1
TGTGCCAGCAGCCAGGGGTCGGGGACTGAAGCTTTCTTT,CASSQGSGTEAFF,NA,few,TRBV7-6,TRBJ1-1
TGTGCCATCAGTGAGTCAGACAGGGGCTACGAGCAGTACTTC,CAISESDRGYEQYF,TRBD1,NA,TRBV10-3,TRBJ2-7
TGTGCCTGGAGTGTTGACAGTAATCAGCCCCAGCATTTT,CAWSVDSNQPQHF,NA,NA,TRBV30,TRBJ1-5
TGTGCCAGCAGGGAACAGGGAAACTATGGCTACACCTTC,CASREQGNYGYTF,NA,NA,TRBV6-1,TRBJ1-2
TGCGCCAGCAGCTTGGATCCAGCGGGGGGGTTGGGGGAGACCCAGTACTTC,CASSLDPAGGLGETQYF,TRBD2,NA,TRBV5-1,TRBJ2-5
TGTGCCAGCACCAGGACAGGGATCTCTGGAAACACCATATATTTT,CASTRTGISGNTIYF,TRBD1,NA,TRBV5-6,TRBJ1-3
TGTGCCAGCACCACGGCTAGCCTGAACACCGGGGAGCTGTTTTTT,CASTTASLNTGELFF,NA,NA,TRBV9,TRBJ2-2
TGTGCCAGCTCACCTTACACAACAACTAATGAAAAACTGTTTTTT,CASSPYTTTNEKLFF,NA,NA,TRBV18,TRBJ1-4
TGTGCCTGGAGCGACCTAGCGGGGGTGGGACTTGGATCCTACAATGAGCAGTTCTTC,CAWSDLAGVGLGSYNEQFF,TRBD2,once,TRBV30,TRBJ2-1